These 10 T cell receptor beta chains came from one sample sequenced in a study of OX40 agonist ivuxolimab in advanced cancers. Clones were read by immunoSEQ multiplex PCR, and TCRdb kept only the in-frame ones, dropping some. The sample consists of 65,000 to 70,000 clones, 70% to 85% of them appearing once. The sequenced sample was CD4+ or CD8+ T cells sorted from blood, obtained in a trial of the OX40 agonist ivuxolimab. The receptors come from an adult with an advanced solid tumor such as melanoma, head and neck, liver or kidney cancer.

The chain recombines TRBV2 with TRBJ2-7, with TRBD1 matching over 7 bases. Germline values: CDR1 SNHLY, CDR2 FYNNEI. The CDR3 sequence is 15 residues long. V lost 2 bases and J lost 3; bases outside the gene matches: 7. The CDR3 sequence is CASSETQTGNYEQYF. The CDR3 bases are TGTGCCAGCAGTGAAACCCAGACAGGGAACTACGAGCAGTACTTC.

The chain uses TRBV7-2 and TRBJ2-1; D may match TRBD1 or TRBD2 (7 bases each). This CDR3 has 12 amino acids. V was cut by 5 bases and J by 8 bases, with 10 bases left in between. CDR1 and CDR2 (germline): SGHTA, FQGNSA. The CDR3, as DNA: TGTGCCAGCAGCCAGGGGGGGGATGAGCAGTTCTTC. Encoded protein: CASSQGGDEQFF. The variable domain in full, with the rest retrieved from reference TRBV7-2 and TRBJ2-1, is GAGVSQSPSNKVTEKGKDVELRCDPISGHTALYWYRQSLGQGLEFLIYFQGNSAPDKSGLPSDRFSAERTGGSVSTLTIQRTQQEDSAVYLCASSQGGDEQFFGPGTRLTVL.

This clone was counted a single time. The J gene is TRBJ2-7, the V gene TRBV27, with 9 positions matching TRBD1. The CDR3 spans 15 residues. Looked up from germline, CDR1 is MNHEY and CDR2 is SMNVEV (reference sequence). Trimming cost V 4 bases and J 5 bases; bases outside gene matches: 9. The CDR3 sequence: CASSSIQGATDEQYF. DNA for the CDR3: TGTGCCAGCAGTTCCATACAGGGGGCGACCGACGAGCAGTACTTC.

The chain is built from TRBV19 and TRBJ2-2, with TRBD1 identical over 8 bases. Germline CDR1 is LNHDA and CDR2 is SQIVND (reference sequence). CDR3 size: 14 residues. V lost 10 bases to trimming and J lost 2 bases; unmatched junction nucleotides: 6. The CDR3 bases are TGTGCCACTGGACAGGGTGGAAACACCGGGGAGCTGTTTTTT. Amino acid sequence: CATGQGGNTGELFF.

The chain links TRBV30 to TRBJ1-6; 8 nucleotides align to TRBD1. Germline V lookup: CDR1 GTSNPN, CDR2 SVGIG (reference sequence). The CDR3 consists of 13 residues. Trimming took 8 bases from V and 6 from J; bases not matched to a gene: 6. CDR3 residues: CALDRGTNSPLHF. In DNA, the CDR3 is TGTGCCCTAGACAGGGGTACTAATTCACCCCTCCACTTT. Variable domain in full (rest from reference TRBV30 and TRBJ1-6): SQTIHQWPATLVQPVGSPLSLECTVEGTSNPNLYWYRQAAGRGLQLLFYSVGIGQISSEVPQNLSASRPQDRQFILSSKKLLLSDSGFYLCALDRGTNSPLHFGNGTRLTVT.

The rearrangement uses TRBV5-8 and TRBJ2-5; 14 nucleotides align to TRBD2. The trim removed 4 bases at V and 3 bases at J, leaving 17 bases unmatched. The germline CDR1 and CDR2 sequences are SGHTS and YDEGEE. CDR3 length equals 20 residues. CDR3: CASSRDGTSGSWGQKETQYF. CDR3 DNA: TGTGCCAGCAGCCGAGATGGGACTAGCGGGAGCTGGGGTCAAAAAGAGACCCAGTACTTC.

The V and J genes are TRBV11-3 and TRBJ2-3, with D uncertain. V lost 1 base, J lost 0 bases, and 17 bases lay in between. CDR3 length: 18 residues. CDR1 and CDR2 (germline): SGHNT, YENEEA. The CDR3 loop is CASSLGHLGATSTDTQYF. CDR3 coding DNA: TGTGCCAGCAGCTTAGGGCACCTCGGAGCAACTAGCACAGATACGCAGTATTTT.

The chain combines TRBV5-6 with TRBJ2-5; tentative D call: TRBD2 (5 bases). The CDR3 runs 14 residues. Trimming took 2 bases from V and 2 from J, leaving 10 bases between them. From germline, CDR1 is SGHDT and CDR2 YYEEEE. The CDR3 spells CASSLRGNQETQYF. The CDR3 nucleotides are TGTGCCAGCAGCTTACGGGGTAATCAAGAGACCCAGTACTTC.

The chain recombines TRBV7-2 with TRBJ2-3; D remains unclear. Trimming left V 5 bases short and J 3 bases short, with 6 bases between. Germline V CDR1 and CDR2: SGHTA, FQGNSA. CDR3 length equals 12 residues. The CDR3 nucleotides read TGTGCCAGCAGCCCCGCGACAGATACGCAGTATTTT. It codes for CASSPATDTQYF.

The chain combines TRBV28 with TRBJ2-7; no definite D call. Per germline, CDR1 MDHEN and CDR2 SYDVKM. The CDR3 consists of 14 residues. With 3 bases removed from V and 1 base from J, the gap between germline ends came to 10 bases. In nucleotides, the CDR3 is TGTGCCAGCAGTTTTCAAGGAGTATCCTACGAGCAGTACTTC. It is translated as CASSFQGVSYEQYF.